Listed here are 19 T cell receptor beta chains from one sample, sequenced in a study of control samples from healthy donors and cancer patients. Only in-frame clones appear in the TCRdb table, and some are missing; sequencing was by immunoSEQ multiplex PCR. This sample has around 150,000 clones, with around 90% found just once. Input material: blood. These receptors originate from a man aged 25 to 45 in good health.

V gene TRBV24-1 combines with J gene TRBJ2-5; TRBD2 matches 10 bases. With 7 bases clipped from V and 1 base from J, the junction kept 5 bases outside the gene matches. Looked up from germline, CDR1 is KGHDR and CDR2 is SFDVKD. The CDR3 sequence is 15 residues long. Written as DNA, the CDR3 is TGTGCCACCAGCCCTAGCGGGAGAGGCCAAGAGACCCAGTACTTC. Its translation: CATSPSGRGQETQYF.

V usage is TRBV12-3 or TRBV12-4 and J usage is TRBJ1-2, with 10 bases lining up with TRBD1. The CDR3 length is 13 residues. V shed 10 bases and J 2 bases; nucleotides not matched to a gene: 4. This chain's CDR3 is CANSDRGNYGYTF. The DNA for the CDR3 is TGTGCCAACTCGGACAGGGGGAACTATGGCTACACCTTC.

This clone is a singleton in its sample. As DNA, the CDR3 is TGTGCCAGCAGCCAATCTTTAGGTTTTGGTGAGCAGTTCTTC. It translates to CASSQSLGFGEQFF. The rearrangement joins TRBV16 to TRBJ2-1; D ambiguous. V shed 0 bases and J shed 9 bases, with 12 bases lying between them. Germline V CDR1 and CDR2: KGHSY, FQNENV. CDR3 length: 14 amino acids.

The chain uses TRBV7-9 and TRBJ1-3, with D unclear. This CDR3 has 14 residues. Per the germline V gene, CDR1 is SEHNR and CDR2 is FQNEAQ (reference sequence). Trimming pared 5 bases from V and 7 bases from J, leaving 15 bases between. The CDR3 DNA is TGTGCCAGCAGCCTCCCCGGGGATCGGAACACCATATATTTT. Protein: CASSLPGDRNTIYF.

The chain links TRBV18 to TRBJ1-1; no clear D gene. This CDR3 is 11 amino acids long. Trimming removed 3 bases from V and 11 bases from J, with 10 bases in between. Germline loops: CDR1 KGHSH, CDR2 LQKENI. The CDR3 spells CASSPGRAAFF. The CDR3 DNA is TGTGCCAGCTCACCTGGTAGAGCGGCTTTCTTT.

CDR3 nucleotide sequence: TGTGCCAGCTCATCGGCTGCGGGGTTTGAACTGTTTTTT. Residues: CASSSAAGFELFF. The J gene is TRBJ1-4, the V gene TRBV18, with unresolved D. V lost 5 bases to trimming and J lost 12 bases, with 16 bases between them. This CDR3 contains 13 residues. The germline CDR1 and CDR2 sequences are KGHSH and LQKENI.

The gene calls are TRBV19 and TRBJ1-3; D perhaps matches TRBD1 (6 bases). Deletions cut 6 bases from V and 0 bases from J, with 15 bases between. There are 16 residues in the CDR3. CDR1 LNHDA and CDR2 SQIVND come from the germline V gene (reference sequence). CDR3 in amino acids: CASSPAGVNSGNTIYF. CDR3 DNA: TGTGCCAGTAGCCCAGCAGGGGTTAACTCTGGAAACACCATATATTTT.

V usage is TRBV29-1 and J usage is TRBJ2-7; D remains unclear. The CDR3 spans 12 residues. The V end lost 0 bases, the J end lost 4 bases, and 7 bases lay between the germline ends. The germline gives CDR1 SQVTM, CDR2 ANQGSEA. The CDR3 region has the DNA TGCAGCGTTGAAGATCAGAGGTACGAGCAGTACTTC. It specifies CSVEDQRYEQYF.

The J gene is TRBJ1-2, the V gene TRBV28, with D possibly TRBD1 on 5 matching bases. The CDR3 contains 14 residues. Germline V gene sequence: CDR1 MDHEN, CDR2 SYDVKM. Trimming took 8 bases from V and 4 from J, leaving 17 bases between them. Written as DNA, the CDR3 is TGTGCCAGCTGTGATCTCGACAGTCCCTATGGCTACACCTTC. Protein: CASCDLDSPYGYTF.

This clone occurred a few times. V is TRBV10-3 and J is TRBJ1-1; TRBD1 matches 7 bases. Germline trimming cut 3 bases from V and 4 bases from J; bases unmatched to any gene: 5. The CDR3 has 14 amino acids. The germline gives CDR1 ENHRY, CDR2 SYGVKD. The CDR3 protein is CAISDDRVRTEAFF. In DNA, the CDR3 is TGTGCCATCAGTGACGACAGGGTGCGCACTGAAGCTTTCTTT.

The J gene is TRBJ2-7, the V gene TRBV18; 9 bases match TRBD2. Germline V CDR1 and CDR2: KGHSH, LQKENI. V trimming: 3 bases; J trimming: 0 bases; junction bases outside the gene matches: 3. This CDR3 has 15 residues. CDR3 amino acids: CASSPAGGSSYEQYF. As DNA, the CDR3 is TGTGCCAGCTCACCGGCGGGGGGGAGCTCCTACGAGCAGTACTTC. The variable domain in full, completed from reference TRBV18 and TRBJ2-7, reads NAGVMQNPRHLVRRRGQEARLRCSPMKGHSHVYWYRQLPEEGLKFMVYLQKENIIDESGMPKERFSAEFPKEGPSILRIQQVVRGDSAAYFCASSPAGGSSYEQYFGPGTRLTVT.

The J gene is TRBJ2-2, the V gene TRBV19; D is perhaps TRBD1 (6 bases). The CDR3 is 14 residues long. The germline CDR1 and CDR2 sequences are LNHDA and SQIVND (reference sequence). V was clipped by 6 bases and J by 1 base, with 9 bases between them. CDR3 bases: TGTGCCAGTAGCAGGGGCCGGAACACCGGGGAGCTGTTTTTT. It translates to CASSRGRNTGELFF.

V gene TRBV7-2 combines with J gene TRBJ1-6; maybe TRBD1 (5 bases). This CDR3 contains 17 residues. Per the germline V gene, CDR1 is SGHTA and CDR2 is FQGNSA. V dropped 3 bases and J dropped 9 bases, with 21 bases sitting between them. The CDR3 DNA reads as TGTGCCAGCAGCTTGGGAGGGACGGTCACACTCGGTTCACCCCTCCACTTT. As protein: CASSLGGTVTLGSPLHF.

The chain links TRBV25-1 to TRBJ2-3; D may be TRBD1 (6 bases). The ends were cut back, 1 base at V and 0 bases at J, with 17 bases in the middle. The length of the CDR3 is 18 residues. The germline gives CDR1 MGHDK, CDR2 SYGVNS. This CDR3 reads CASSESHDRRSSTDTQYF. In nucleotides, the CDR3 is TGTGCCAGCAGTGAATCCCACGACAGGAGATCTAGCACAGATACGCAGTATTTT.

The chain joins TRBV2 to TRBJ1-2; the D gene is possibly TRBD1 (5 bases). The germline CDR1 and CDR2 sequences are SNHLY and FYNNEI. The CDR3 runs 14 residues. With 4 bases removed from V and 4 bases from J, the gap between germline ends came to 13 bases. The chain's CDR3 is CASSGGGTGYGYTF. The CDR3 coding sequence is TGTGCCAGCAGTGGGGGCGGAACAGGCTATGGCTACACCTTC.

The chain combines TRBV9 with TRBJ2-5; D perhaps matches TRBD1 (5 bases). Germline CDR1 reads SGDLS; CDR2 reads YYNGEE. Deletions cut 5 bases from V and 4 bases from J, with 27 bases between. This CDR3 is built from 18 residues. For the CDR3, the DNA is TGTGCCAGCAGTGTTCGGATCCACAGGCCGTGTTCTAGAGAGACCCAGTACTTC. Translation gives CASSVRIHRPCSRETQYF.

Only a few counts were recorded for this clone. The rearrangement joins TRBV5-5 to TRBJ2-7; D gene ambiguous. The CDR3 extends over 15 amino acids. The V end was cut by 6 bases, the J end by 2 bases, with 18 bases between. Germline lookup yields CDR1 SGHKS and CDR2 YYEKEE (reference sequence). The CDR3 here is CASTPTRPNAYEQYF. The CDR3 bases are TGTGCCAGCACCCCAACGAGGCCTAACGCCTACGAGCAGTACTTC.

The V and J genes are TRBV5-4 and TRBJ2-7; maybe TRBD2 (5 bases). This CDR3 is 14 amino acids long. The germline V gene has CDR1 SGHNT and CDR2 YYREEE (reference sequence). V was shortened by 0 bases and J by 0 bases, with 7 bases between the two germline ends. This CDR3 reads CASSLGTSSYEQYF. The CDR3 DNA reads TGTGCCAGCAGCTTGGGAACTAGCTCCTACGAGCAGTACTTC.

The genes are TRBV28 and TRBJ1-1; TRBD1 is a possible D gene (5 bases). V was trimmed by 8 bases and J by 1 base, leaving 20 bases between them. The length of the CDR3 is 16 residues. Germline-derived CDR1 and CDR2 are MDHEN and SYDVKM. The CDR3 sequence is CASRVGSTTANTEAFF. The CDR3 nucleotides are TGTGCCAGCCGAGTTGGGAGCACGACAGCGAACACTGAAGCTTTCTTT.